Following are 27 T cell receptor beta chains from one sample sequenced in a study of T-cell memory formation after mild COVID-19. TCRdb processed the 5' RACE reads anew with MiXCR; each CDR3 protein has one entry. The sample includes some 440,000 distinct CDR3 sequences, around a quarter of them seen just once. Sequenced material: PBMCs or a T cell subset sorted from them (not recorded which). The receptors shown here come from an adult woman who had mild COVID-19 (a few samples of this study predate the infection). Cell type and time point are not known.

The CDR3 region is CALRDGTTNTEAFF. The CDR3 DNA reads as TGTGCCCTCCGGGACGGGACTACGAACACTGAAGCTTTCTTT. V and J are TRBV7-9 and TRBJ1-1; D is perhaps TRBD1 (5 bases). The ends were cut back, 11 bases at V and 1 base at J, with 17 bases in the middle. The germline gives CDR1 SEHNR, CDR2 FQNEAQ (reference sequence). This CDR3 region has 14 residues.

This sequence joins TRBV12-3 or TRBV12-4 and TRBJ2-1; D might be TRBD1 (5 bases). The CDR3 totals 12 residues. Trimming pared 7 bases from V and 12 bases from J, leaving 16 bases between. CDR3 sequence: CASTPQGRLQFF. CDR3 bases: TGTGCCAGCACCCCCCAGGGCAGGCTGCAGTTCTTC.

The rearrangement links TRBV6-6 to TRBJ2-5; possibly TRBD1 or TRBD2 for D (5 bases each). Germline-derived CDR1 and CDR2 are MNHNY and SVGAGI (reference sequence). The CDR3 extends over 17 amino acids. Trimming shortened V by 7 bases and J by 5 bases, and 26 bases separated the two germline ends. The CDR3 DNA sequence: TGTGCCAGCATCCCCAGAGGGGTCTTTGGGGACGGGGAGACCCAGTACTTC. Translating it yields CASIPRGVFGDGETQYF.

This chain links TRBV5-1 with TRBJ2-5; tentative D call: TRBD2 (5 bases). V was pared by 5 bases and J by 6 bases, with 11 bases between. This CDR3 is 12 amino acids long. The germline CDR1 and CDR2 sequences are SGHRS and YFSETQ. Here the CDR3 reads CASSEGSKTQYF. CDR3 in DNA: TGCGCCAGCAGTGAGGGTTCGAAGACCCAGTACTTC.

The V call is TRBV7-3, the J call TRBJ1-6; 7 bases fit TRBD1. The CDR3 spans 16 residues. With 3 bases clipped from V and 7 bases from J, the junction kept 9 bases outside the gene matches. CDR1 is SGHTA and CDR2 is FQGTGA in the germline V gene. CDR3 in DNA: TGTGCCAGCAGCTTCCCAGACAGGGAACAGAATTCACCCCTCCACTTT. This gives the protein CASSFPDREQNSPLHF.

This clonotype has more than one count but fewer than ten. This chain connects TRBV12-3 or TRBV12-4 to TRBJ1-5; 12 bases fit TRBD1. This CDR3 has 15 residues. The V and J ends lost 6 bases and 6 bases, in that order; junction bases with no gene match: 6. The CDR3 loop reads CASRPGTGGLQPQHF. As DNA, the CDR3 is TGTGCCAGCAGGCCCGGGACAGGGGGCCTTCAGCCCCAGCATTTT.

The chain recombines TRBV5-8 with TRBJ2-1, with D tentatively TRBD2 (6 bases). The CDR3 contains 15 residues. The germline CDR1 and CDR2 sequences are SGHTS and YDEGEE. V lost 4 bases and J lost 9, with 20 bases in between. CDR3 protein: CASSGRDFPRSEQFF. The CDR3 region has the DNA TGTGCCAGCAGCGGCCGGGACTTCCCCCGGAGTGAGCAGTTCTTC.

The rearrangement uses TRBV9 and TRBJ2-2; D uncertain. Germline V lookup: CDR1 SGDLS, CDR2 YYNGEE. This CDR3 has 14 amino acids. Deletions cut 4 bases from V and 5 bases from J, with 12 bases between. The CDR3 here is CASSRGLGTGELFF. CDR3 DNA sequence: TGTGCCAGCAGCCGTGGGCTGGGGACCGGGGAGCTGTTTTTT. Complete variable domain (other parts from reference TRBV9 and TRBJ2-2): DSGVTQTPKHLITATGQRVTLRCSPRSGDLSVYWYQQSLDQGLQFLIQYYNGEERAKGNILERFSAQQFPDLHSELNLSSLELGDSALYFCASSRGLGTGELFFGEGSRLTVL.

The sample holds a few counts of this clonotype. The chain carries TRBV7-9 and TRBJ2-7, with TRBD2 as a possible D gene (6 bases). The CDR3 extends over 16 amino acids. Looked up from germline, CDR1 is SEHNR and CDR2 is FQNEAQ (reference sequence). V lost 5 bases, J lost 3 bases, and 20 bases lay in between. The CDR3: CASSPSAGFAGYEQYF. In DNA form, the CDR3 reads TGTGCCAGCAGCCCCAGTGCGGGATTCGCCGGCTACGAGCAGTACTTC.

This chain connects TRBV5-6 to TRBJ2-3; weak D call: TRBD1 (5 bases). Trimming left V 2 bases short and J 2 bases short, with 12 bases between. In germline, CDR1 is SGHDT, CDR2 YYEEEE. The CDR3 consists of 15 residues. The CDR3 bases are TGTGCCAGCAGCTTTTGGCGGACATCCACAGATACGCAGTATTTT. It specifies CASSFWRTSTDTQYF.

The table lists this clonotype with a few counts. The CDR3: CASSWRGGTEAFF. For the CDR3, the DNA is TGTGCCAGCAGCTGGAGGGGGGGCACTGAAGCTTTCTTT. The rearrangement uses TRBV7-9 and TRBJ1-1; the D gene is possibly TRBD1 (6 bases). Between the trimmed V and J ends, which lost 4 bases and 4 bases, there was a span of 10 bases. CDR3 size: 13 residues. Per germline, CDR1 SEHNR and CDR2 FQNEAQ (reference sequence).

The V call is TRBV6-5, the J call TRBJ2-3, with D uncertain. Between the trimmed V and J ends, which lost 6 bases and 6 bases, there was a span of 7 bases. In germline, CDR1 is MNHEY, CDR2 SVGAGI. The CDR3 is made up of 11 amino acids. CDR3 region: CASSSWDTQYF. The CDR3 nucleotides read TGTGCCAGCAGCTCCTGGGATACGCAGTATTTT.

This clonotype has a count of ten or more. The CDR3 is CASSLFGELFF. The DNA of the CDR3 is TGTGCCAGCAGCTTGTTCGGGGAGCTGTTTTTT. The chain joins TRBV5-6 to TRBJ2-2; D gene ambiguous. Trimming cost V 1 base and J 7 bases, with 2 bases left between them. The CDR3 has 11 residues. The germline V gene encodes CDR1 SGHDT and CDR2 YYEEEE.

This sequence joins TRBV9 and TRBJ2-7; tentatively, D is TRBD2 (6 bases). Germline V gene lookup returns CDR1 SGDLS and CDR2 YYNGEE. The V end was cut by 7 bases, the J end by 7 bases, with 24 bases between. CDR3 length: 15 amino acids. The chain's CDR3 is CASGRVGTSPGEQYF. CDR3 bases: TGTGCCAGCGGTAGGGTTGGAACTAGCCCCGGGGAGCAGTACTTC.

This clonotype was counted a few times. The chain combines TRBV7-9 with TRBJ1-2; no firm D call. The CDR3 runs 14 residues. Trimming stripped 1 base from V and 4 bases from J, with 10 bases between. Germline assignment: CDR1 SEHNR and CDR2 FQNEAQ (reference sequence). CDR3 sequence: CASSLDLTGYGYTF. The CDR3 nucleotides read TGTGCCAGCAGCTTAGACCTAACCGGCTATGGCTACACCTTC.

This clonotype was counted between two and nine times. The J gene is TRBJ1-2, the V gene TRBV7-8, with 8 bases identical to TRBD1. The V gene end was trimmed by 4 bases and the J gene end by 5 bases; junction bases not matched to a gene: 6. This CDR3 region has 14 residues. Germline assignment: CDR1 SGHVS and CDR2 FQNEAQ. The CDR3 DNA reads TGTGCCAGCAGCTACACCAGGGGGCTTTATGGCTACACCTTC. This encodes CASSYTRGLYGYTF.

The J gene is TRBJ2-5, the V gene TRBV4-1, with D possibly TRBD1 on 6 matching bases. Germline V lookup: CDR1 MGHRA, CDR2 YSYEKL. The length of the CDR3 is 13 residues. Trimming stripped 4 bases from V and 5 bases from J, with 11 bases between. As DNA, the CDR3 is TGCGCCAGCAGCCTCCCGACAGGCGAGACCCAGTACTTC. This encodes CASSLPTGETQYF.

CDR3 sequence (DNA): TGTGCCAGCAGCCCCATGGGACAGCCTTACAATGAGCAGTTCTTC. Translation gives CASSPMGQPYNEQFF. The gene calls are TRBV7-3 and TRBJ2-1, with 7 bases that match TRBD1. Germline V gene data show CDR1 as SGHTA and CDR2 as FQGTGA. V lost 5 bases to trimming and J lost 4 bases; unmatched junction nucleotides: 8. This CDR3 comprises 15 residues. Full variable domain (remainder filled in from reference TRBV7-3 and TRBJ2-1): GAGVSQTPSNKVTEKGKYVELRCDPISGHTALYWYRQSLGQGPEFLIYFQGTGAADDSGLPNDRFFAVRPEGSVSTLKIQRTERGDSAVYLCASSPMGQPYNEQFFGPGTRLTVL.

This clonotype was detected only a few times. The chain couples TRBV9 to TRBJ1-2, with 7 bases identical to TRBD1. Germline V CDR1 and CDR2: SGDLS, YYNGEE. The J segment lost 1 base and the V segment lost 3 bases, leaving 9 bases of the junction unmatched. The CDR3 covers 16 residues. The CDR3, as DNA: TGTGCCAGCAGCGCCTCCGGACAGGAAGATAACTATGGCTACACCTTC. It codes for CASSASGQEDNYGYTF.

Ten or more counts support this clonotype. This chain uses TRBV20-1 with TRBJ1-2, with D unresolved. Looked up from germline, CDR1 is DFQATT and CDR2 is SNEGSKA (reference sequence). This CDR3 comprises 12 residues. V was clipped by 5 bases and J by 8 bases, with 15 bases between them. The CDR3 is CSAGLGRGGYTF. CDR3 bases: TGCAGTGCTGGGCTGGGCCGAGGAGGCTACACCTTC.

This clonotype was counted between two and nine times. The rearrangement links TRBV7-9 to TRBJ2-3; D possibly corresponds to TRBD2 (6 bases). Trimming left V 4 bases short and J 2 bases short, with 10 bases between. The CDR3 runs to 14 residues. Germline CDR1 SEHNR, CDR2 FQNEAQ (reference sequence). The CDR3 loop reads CASSWRDHTDTQYF. CDR3 coding DNA: TGTGCCAGCAGCTGGCGGGACCACACAGATACGCAGTATTTT.

This clonotype occurred a few times. J is TRBJ2-7 and V is TRBV5-5, with D possibly matching TRBD1 (5 bases). This CDR3 spans 14 amino acids. The V and J ends lost 0 bases and 3 bases respectively, with 10 bases between them. From germline, CDR1 is SGHKS and CDR2 YYEKEE (reference sequence). This CDR3 reads CASSLAPGFYEQYF. The DNA of the CDR3 is TGTGCCAGCAGCTTGGCGCCAGGGTTCTACGAGCAGTACTTC.

The chain employs TRBV30 and TRBJ2-1; a weak D match, TRBD2 (6 bases). Germline CDR1 is GTSNPN and CDR2 is SVGIG (reference sequence). This CDR3 has 15 residues. V was cut by 2 bases and J by 0 bases, with 11 bases left in between. CDR3 nucleotide sequence: TGTGCCTGGAGTAAGCTAGCGAGCTCCTACAATGAGCAGTTCTTC. It encodes CAWSKLASSYNEQFF.

The V and J genes are TRBV12-3 or TRBV12-4 and TRBJ2-3, with a possible D match to TRBD2 (6 bases). This CDR3 has 15 residues. Trimming pared 3 bases from V and 1 base from J, leaving 11 bases between. CDR3 sequence: CASSFLPGGTDTQYF. Here the CDR3 DNA reads TGTGCCAGCAGTTTTTTACCGGGAGGCACAGATACGCAGTATTTT.

The V and J genes are TRBV7-9 and TRBJ1-2, with unresolved D. Germline V gene sequence: CDR1 SEHNR, CDR2 FQNEAQ (reference sequence). This CDR3 spans 12 amino acids. V was pared by 5 bases and J by 4 bases, with 8 bases between. The CDR3 region has the DNA TGTGCCAGCAGCCCCAGGCCCTATGGCTACACCTTC. It yields the protein CASSPRPYGYTF.

The chain employs TRBV29-1 and TRBJ2-1; D might be TRBD1 (6 bases). There are 14 residues in the CDR3. Germline CDR1 and CDR2: SQVTM and ANQGSEA. The V end lost 7 bases, the J end lost 0 bases, and 13 bases lay between the germline ends. The CDR3, as DNA: TGCAGCGCCGTTGTACAGGGCTCCTACAATGAGCAGTTCTTC. This sequence encodes CSAVVQGSYNEQFF.

Points on this clonotype: At one boundary the junction diverges from the germline segment, which might be a read error. J is TRBJ2-2 and V is TRBV24-1, with D perhaps matching TRBD1 or TRBD2 (6 bases each). CDR1 is KGHDR, CDR2 SFDVKD, per germline. The CDR3 loop spans 16 amino acids. CDR3 in DNA: TGTGCCACATCGGGGGAAAGACAGGATATATCCGGGGAGTTGTTTTTT. It codes for CATSGERQDISGELFF.